Listed below are T cell receptor beta chains from one sample, sequenced in a study of T cells in Graves' hyperthyroidism and ophthalmopathy. TCRdb analysed the multiplex PCR reads with MiXCR anew, one entry per CDR3 protein. The sample holds fewer than 500,000 distinct CDR3 sequences, approximately 13% seen once. The sequenced sample was blood. The receptors shown here come from a man aged 25 to 40 with Graves' hyperthyroidism that later progressed to Graves' ophthalmopathy. CDR3s leave out the opening cysteine and the closing phenylalanine or tryptophan. Fields, in order: D gene, J gene, V gene, CDR3 protein. The D gene is left open where the match is weak.

D gene: TRBD1
J gene: TRBJ2-7
V gene: TRBV6-1
CDR3 protein: ASVGQGANEQY

D gene: TRBD1
J gene: TRBJ2-5
V gene: TRBV24-1
CDR3 protein: ATSDSRTGWETQY

D gene: -
J gene: TRBJ1-1
V gene: TRBV29-1
CDR3 protein: SVLRHLGAEAF

D gene: TRBD2
J gene: TRBJ2-5
V gene: TRBV18
CDR3 protein: ASSLAGAEGQETQY

D gene: -
J gene: TRBJ2-2
V gene: TRBV27
CDR3 protein: ASSLPGNTGELF

D gene: TRBD1
J gene: TRBJ2-2
V gene: TRBV24-1
CDR3 protein: ATMGQGIGELF

D gene: -
J gene: TRBJ1-1
V gene: TRBV5-1
CDR3 protein: ASSLEEGVAEAF

D gene: TRBD2
J gene: TRBJ2-7
V gene: TRBV27
CDR3 protein: ASRLGGGRDEQY

D gene: -
J gene: TRBJ1-2
V gene: TRBV6-1
CDR3 protein: ASRMDRNYGYT

D gene: TRBD2
J gene: TRBJ2-2
V gene: TRBV24-1
CDR3 protein: ATSDLPYTTSGVAGELF

D gene: -
J gene: TRBJ1-4
V gene: TRBV2
CDR3 protein: ASRAGPYRNEKLF

D gene: TRBD2
J gene: TRBJ2-3
V gene: TRBV20-1
CDR3 protein: SAFWRGGPPDTQY

D gene: -
J gene: TRBJ2-7
V gene: TRBV24-1
CDR3 protein: ATSDLIRPRSACEQY

D gene: -
J gene: TRBJ1-6
V gene: TRBV6-1
CDR3 protein: ASTPTGTNSPLH

D gene: TRBD1
J gene: TRBJ1-5
V gene: TRBV12-5
CDR3 protein: ASAFGQANQPQH

D gene: TRBD1
J gene: TRBJ1-4
V gene: TRBV5-1
CDR3 protein: ASSTGTAATNEKLF

D gene: -
J gene: TRBJ1-1
V gene: TRBV18
CDR3 protein: ASSPSGTVNTEAF